The clone carrying this T cell receptor beta chain came up once. What it recognizes is unknown. Amplification used 60 Vbeta primers and 13 Jbeta primers. Clones were read by immunoSEQ multiplex PCR, and TCRdb kept only the in-frame ones, dropping some. The table records 150,000 to 200,000 clones, approximately 80% of them present only once. This entry is derived from a study of cytomegalovirus exposure and HLA in healthy donors. Findings and caveats of the study: According to an earlier analysis, most TCR beta V segments yielded productive rearrangements about 87% or about 30% of the time. Reportedly, TCR beta sequences accurately predicted HLA-A and HLA-B alleles in most subjects.

This CDR3 has 16 amino acids. V was cut by 6 bases and J by 7 bases, with 21 bases left in between. The germline V gene encodes CDR1 MDHEN and CDR2 SYDVKM. The sequence was obtained from a woman in her thirties or forties in good health and CMV-seronegative. The material sequenced was PBMCs. The genes are TRBV28 and TRBJ1-4, with a tentative D call TRBD1 (6 bases). In DNA form, the CDR3 reads TGTGCCAGCAGAAGCCAGGGGACGGTGGGTCGTGAAAAACTGTTTTTT. It is translated as CASRSQGTVGREKLFF.